This T cell receptor (beta chain) originates from a study of OX40 agonist ivuxolimab in advanced cancers. Trimming took off 3 bases at V and 2 bases at J, with 13 bases between the two ends. Germline V gene data show CDR1 as MDHEN and CDR2 as SYDVKM. This CDR3 comprises 15 residues. This table comes from immunoSEQ multiplex PCR, and its TCRdb copy is limited to in-frame clones, with some not included. Seen here are under 35,000 clones, over 80% observed once, and the top ten hold less than 25%. The chain employs TRBV28 and TRBJ2-5; D might be TRBD2 (7 bases). Sequencing was performed on CD4+ or CD8+ T cells sorted from blood, taken in a trial of the OX40 agonist ivuxolimab. The receptor's source is an adult with an advanced solid tumor such as melanoma, head and neck, liver or kidney cancer. The CDR3 spells CASSFLGGLQETQYF. The CDR3 DNA reads as TGTGCCAGCAGTTTTTTGGGGGGGCTACAAGAGACCCAGTACTTC.